This T cell receptor (beta chain) came from a study of CD8 T cells in Susac syndrome. From blood CD8+ and CD4+ T cells, TCR beta sequences were generated. TEMRA cells were FACS-enriched, unlike CD8+ and CD4+ T cells, which were negatively isolated. Reverse transcription used about 0.45 to 1 ug RNA and random hexamers. One entry per CDR3 protein, called by TCRdb with MiXCR from the immunoSEQ multiplex PCR reads. Altogether about 200,000 distinct CDR3 sequences are present, about 90% being singletons, with the ten largest covering about 0.12%. CDR1 SGHVS and CDR2 FNYEAQ come from the germline V gene. The CDR3 has 15 residues. The ends were cut back, 5 bases at V and 4 bases at J, with 15 bases in the middle.

The material sequenced was CD8+ T cells from PBMCs. This chain joins TRBV7-6 and TRBJ1-5, with D tentatively TRBD1 (6 bases). This TCR derives from a human donor with multiple sclerosis. CDR3 residues: CASSDQGFGNQPQHF. Written as DNA, the CDR3 is TGTGCCAGCAGCGACCAGGGGTTCGGTAATCAGCCCCAGCATTTT.